This TCR beta chain stems from a study of cytomegalovirus exposure and HLA in healthy donors. Findings and limits, study-wide: A later analysis found first-cohort TCR clusters tended to co-occur in the 95 to 150 validation repertoires. It was approximately 150 TCR beta chains that were listed as cytomegalovirus-associated. Rarity held for most TCR sequences, but there were some public TCRs that occurred in many donors.

This table comes from immunoSEQ multiplex PCR, and its TCRdb copy is limited to in-frame clones, with some not included. The sample includes more than 200,000 clones, 90% of them seen just once. The donors were members of the validation cohort, which comprised 100 to 150 subjects and was separate from the first cohort of 600 to 800 subjects. On this clone: Antigen: not known.

V lost 0 bases to trimming and J lost 3 bases; unmatched junction nucleotides: 8. CDR3 length: 18 residues. From germline, CDR1 is MNHNS and CDR2 SASEGT. Sequencing was carried out using PBMCs. The chain employs TRBV6-1 and TRBJ2-1; TRBD2 matches 10 bases. This sequence originates from a woman aged 25 to 39 in good health and CMV-seronegative. The CDR3 sequence is CASSEAGLAGGYYNEQFF. CDR3 DNA sequence: TGTGCCAGCAGTGAAGCGGGATTAGCGGGAGGATACTACAATGAGCAGTTCTTC.